Listed here are 8 T cell receptor beta chains from one sample, sequenced in a study of blood T cell repertoires in COVID-19. Sequencing used immunoSEQ multiplex PCR; TCRdb keeps in-frame clones, though not all of them. The sample consists of 200,000 to 300,000 clones, roughly 80% of them appearing once. Specimen: peripheral blood. The receptors shown here come from a woman older than 75 with acute or convalescent COVID-19.

The rearrangement uses TRBV9 and TRBJ2-1, with 10 bases fitting TRBD2. The germline gives CDR1 SGDLS, CDR2 YYNGEE. The CDR3 runs 18 residues. J gave up 1 base and V 0 bases, and 7 bases lay outside the gene matches. As DNA, the CDR3 is TGTGCCAGCAGCGTAGGGCTAGCGGGAGCAGTATCCTACAATGAGCAGTTCTTC. It translates to CASSVGLAGAVSYNEQFF.

The V gene is TRBV5-1, the J gene TRBJ1-6, with D unclear. CDR3 length equals 14 residues. In germline, CDR1 is SGHRS, CDR2 YFSETQ. V was trimmed by 1 base and J by 4 bases, leaving 6 bases between them. The CDR3 is CASSLSGYNSPLHF. The CDR3 DNA reads TGCGCCAGCAGCTTGTCGGGTTATAATTCACCCCTCCACTTT.

This clone appeared once. CDR3 sequence reads: CASSLLDREAFF. CDR3 sequence (DNA): TGTGCCAGCAGTTTACTGGACAGGGAAGCTTTCTTT. This chain connects TRBV28 to TRBJ1-1; TRBD1 agrees at 7 bases. This CDR3 comprises 12 residues. CDR1 is MDHEN, CDR2 SYDVKM, per germline. V shed 2 bases and J 8 bases; nucleotides not matched to a gene: 2.

Only a few counts were recorded for this clone. The chain couples TRBV5-1 to TRBJ2-1, with 9 bases aligning to TRBD2. V lost 2 bases to trimming and J lost 3 bases; unmatched junction nucleotides: 6. Per germline, CDR1 SGHRS and CDR2 YFSETQ. The CDR3 length is 16 residues. CDR3 coding DNA: TGCGCCAGCAGCTTTGTTCCGACTAGCGGCTACAATGAGCAGTTCTTC. This sequence encodes CASSFVPTSGYNEQFF.

The chain uses TRBV2 and TRBJ2-2; TRBD1 aligns across 8 bases. This CDR3 region has 13 residues. V shed 6 bases, J shed 5 bases, and the junction held 2 bases outside the gene matches. Germline values: CDR1 SNHLY, CDR2 FYNNEI. The CDR3 sequence: CASSYRGTGELFF. In nucleotides, the CDR3 is TGTGCCAGCAGCTACAGGGGGACCGGGGAGCTGTTTTTT.

The chain combines TRBV6-1 with TRBJ1-4, with a tentative D call TRBD1 (5 bases). Trimming shortened V by 8 bases and J by 8 bases, and 12 bases separated the two germline ends. Germline CDR1 is MNHNS and CDR2 is SASEGT. The CDR3 covers 12 residues. This chain's CDR3 is CASGRGGEKLFF. The DNA of the CDR3 is TGTGCCAGCGGGAGGGGTGGGGAAAAACTGTTTTTT.

The chain carries TRBV5-1 and TRBJ1-1, with D tentatively TRBD1 (5 bases). The V and J ends lost 0 bases and 0 bases respectively, with 9 bases between them. This CDR3 has 15 residues. From germline, CDR1 is SGHRS and CDR2 YFSETQ. CDR3 in amino acids: CASSLGGALNTEAFF. CDR3 coding DNA: TGCGCCAGCAGCTTGGGCGGGGCCCTGAACACTGAAGCTTTCTTT.

This clone was counted only a few times. This chain connects TRBV5-3 to TRBJ1-6; possible D gene TRBD1, 5 bases. TRBV5-3 is an ORF, and what it does is uncertain. The V end was cut by 1 base, the J end by 6 bases, with 17 bases between. This CDR3 has 17 amino acids. Here the CDR3 DNA reads TGTGCCAGAAGCTTGTCCGGCAGGGCGGATCCTAATTCACCCCTCCACTTT. It translates to CARSLSGRADPNSPLHF.